This T cell receptor beta chain derives from a study of blood T cell repertoires in COVID-19. Libraries were prepared by immunoSEQ multiplex PCR; TCRdb keeps only in-frame clonotypes and omits some of them. The sample has 35,000 to 45,000 clones, 76% seen once; the top ten hold 8.5%. The CDR3 has 20 residues. Germline lookup yields CDR1 SGHRS and CDR2 YFSETQ. Trimming at V came to 0 bases and at J to 4 bases, leaving 12 bases not matched to a gene. The chain recombines TRBV5-1 with TRBJ2-6, with 11 bases matching TRBD2. The TCR was taken from a man between 65 and 85 years old with active or convalescent COVID-19. The source material was peripheral blood. The CDR3 loop reads CASSLGLASGGPKGANVLTF. CDR3 sequence (DNA): TGCGCCAGCAGCTTGGGTCTGGCTAGCGGGGGGCCGAAGGGGGCCAACGTCCTGACTTTC.